The 14 T cell receptor beta chains in this list originate from one sample, sequenced in a study of memory CD4+ T cells and cytomegalovirus serostatus. Single viable CD3+CD4+CD8-CD45RO+ cells were sorted as the memory CD4+ T cells. Using immunoSEQ multiplex PCR, the repertoire was profiled, and TCRdb retains in-frame clones only, with some absent. This table has around 33,000 clones, around 74% appearing once. The sequenced sample was memory CD4+ T cells from blood. The receptors come from an adult in good health and CMV-seronegative. Some clones in this sample may be carry-over from other donors' samples.

The genes are TRBV19 and TRBJ2-3; no reliable D call. Trimming shortened V by 7 bases and J by 1 base, and 9 bases separated the two germline ends. The CDR3 covers 13 residues. Germline V gives CDR1 LNHDA, CDR2 SQIVND (reference sequence). DNA of the CDR3: TGTGCCAGTACCCCACCGGGCACAGATACGCAGTATTTT. Its protein product is CASTPPGTDTQYF.

CDR3 bases: TGTGCCAGCAGCCCCTCCGCTTTAGCGGGGGGGAGGTACGAGCAGTACTTC. Encoded protein: CASSPSALAGGRYEQYF. The rearrangement joins TRBV7-2 to TRBJ2-7; 11 nucleotides align to TRBD2. The CDR3 has 17 residues. V was clipped by 5 bases and J by 4 bases; unmatched bases: 13. Looked up from germline, CDR1 is SGHTA and CDR2 is FQGNSA.

The chain recombines TRBV10-1 with TRBJ1-4; 8 bases match TRBD1. V lost 6 bases and J lost 5; bases outside the gene matches: 8. The germline gives CDR1 WNHNN, CDR2 SYGVQD (reference sequence). The CDR3 is 15 amino acids. The CDR3 protein is CASSPGQVNNEKLFF. The DNA of the CDR3 is TGCGCCAGCAGCCCGGGACAGGTGAACAATGAAAAACTGTTTTTT.

Only one count was recorded for this clone. This chain connects TRBV7-2 to TRBJ1-2; D uncertain. The CDR3 is 12 amino acids. V lost 2 bases, J lost 5 bases, and 6 bases lay in between. Germline V gene data show CDR1 as SGHTA and CDR2 as FQGNSA. CDR3 sequence (DNA): TGTGCCAGCAGCTTAAGCCAGTATGGCTACACCTTC. Amino acid sequence: CASSLSQYGYTF.

This chain uses TRBV19 with TRBJ2-1, with TRBD1 as a possible D gene (5 bases). Between the trimmed V and J ends, which lost 6 bases and 3 bases, there was a span of 18 bases. This CDR3 contains 16 residues. Germline-derived CDR1 and CDR2 are LNHDA and SQIVND (reference sequence). CDR3 sequence: CASSVGQKNNYNEQFF. In nucleotides, the CDR3 is TGTGCCAGTAGCGTCGGACAAAAGAACAACTACAATGAGCAGTTCTTC.

The rearrangement links TRBV14 to TRBJ2-7; TRBD1 matches at 10 bases. From germline, CDR1 is SGHDN and CDR2 FVKESK. The V gene end was trimmed by 1 base and the J gene end by 4 bases; junction bases not matched to a gene: 7. The CDR3 spans 16 residues. CDR3: CASSQVGTGVRYEQYF. The CDR3 nucleotides are TGTGCCAGCAGCCAAGTAGGGACAGGGGTCCGGTACGAGCAGTACTTC.

V gene TRBV5-6 combines with J gene TRBJ1-2; tentative D call: TRBD1 (6 bases). V was trimmed by 0 bases and J by 5 bases, leaving 11 bases between them. Germline assignment: CDR1 SGHDT and CDR2 YYEEEE. CDR3 length equals 14 residues. The CDR3 spells CASSLGQVHYGYTF. CDR3 nucleotide sequence: TGTGCCAGCAGCTTGGGACAGGTACATTATGGCTACACCTTC.

The chain recombines TRBV6-1 with TRBJ1-1; D unresolved. The V gene lost 5 bases and the J gene lost 2 bases, with 12 bases spanning the gap. Germline lookup yields CDR1 MNHNS and CDR2 SASEGT. The length of the CDR3 is 14 residues. In nucleotides, the CDR3 is TGTGCCAGCAGTCCCCGGGCGGTAAACACTGAAGCTTTCTTT. Its protein is CASSPRAVNTEAFF.

The chain couples TRBV6-5 to TRBJ2-7, with D tentatively TRBD1 (6 bases). CDR1 and CDR2 from the germline V gene are MNHEY and SVGAGI. The V end was cut by 6 bases, the J end by 0 bases, with 12 bases between. The CDR3 sequence is 14 residues long. The DNA of the CDR3 is TGTGCCAGCAGCCGGGACATGAGCTCCTACGAGCAGTACTTC. Its translation is CASSRDMSSYEQYF.

This clone was seen a few times. This chain connects TRBV25-1 to TRBJ1-5; D not resolved. The CDR3 is 13 residues long. Trimming pared 5 bases from V and 0 bases from J, leaving 5 bases between. CDR1 is MGHDK and CDR2 is SYGVNS in the germline V gene. The CDR3 spells CASSKGSNQPQHF. The CDR3 region has the DNA TGTGCCAGCAGTAAGGGTAGCAATCAGCCCCAGCATTTT.

This clone has a single count. The rearrangement joins TRBV7-2 to TRBJ1-2; 10 bases map to TRBD1. The V gene end was trimmed by 1 base and the J gene end by 5 bases; junction bases not matched to a gene: 10. This CDR3 contains 17 residues. CDR1 is SGHTA, CDR2 FQGNSA, per germline. CDR3 coding DNA: TGTGCCAGCAGCTTAGAAACGACAGGGGGCGCAGGTTATGGCTACACCTTC. This gives the protein CASSLETTGGAGYGYTF.

J is TRBJ1-4 and V is TRBV6-6; 7 nucleotides agree with TRBD1. The V and J ends lost 7 bases and 5 bases, in that order; junction bases with no gene match: 7. Germline V lookup: CDR1 MNHNY, CDR2 SVGAGI (reference sequence). This CDR3 spans 14 amino acids. The CDR3 bases are TGTGCCAGCATTCCTGGGACAGAGAATGAAAAACTGTTTTTT. Amino acid sequence: CASIPGTENEKLFF.

The chain carries TRBV5-6 and TRBJ2-7; 9 nucleotides agree with TRBD1. This CDR3 is 14 amino acids long. Germline loops: CDR1 SGHDT, CDR2 YYEEEE. The V segment lost 2 bases and the J segment 4 bases; nucleotides outside the gene matches: 4. The CDR3 protein is CASSFRDRAYEQYF. The CDR3 region has the DNA TGTGCCAGCAGCTTCCGGGACAGGGCATACGAGCAGTACTTC. The complete variable domain, with remaining parts taken from reference TRBV5-6 and TRBJ2-7, reads DAGVTQSPTHLIKTRGQQVTLRCSPKSGHDTVSWYQQALGQGPQFIFQYYEEEERQRGNFPDRFSGHQFPNYSSELNVNALLLGDSALYLCASSFRDRAYEQYFGPGTRLTVT.

For the CDR3, the DNA is TGTGCCAGCAGTAGGACAGGGATTAACTATGGCTACACCTTC. Translation: CASSRTGINYGYTF. This rearrangement joins TRBV27 to TRBJ1-2; 8 positions match TRBD1. CDR3 length: 14 residues. V lost 5 bases, J lost 1 base, and 3 bases stayed unmatched. Germline V gene lookup returns CDR1 MNHEY and CDR2 SMNVEV (reference sequence).